This T cell receptor beta chain was identified in a study of blood T cell repertoires in COVID-19 (TCRdb year 2020). Regarding the study in general: Samples covering the acute and convalescent phases of COVID-19 were provided by collaborators in the United States, Italy and Spain. The repertoires were made available in a free public database intended to serve as a resource for research on the immune response to SARS-CoV-2. The sample metadata nearly always contained a de-identified subject ID, COVID-19 status, age in years and sex. Where available, HLA class I and class II types were obtained from metadata supplied by the sample provider rather than from assay-based typing. The samples were drawn from the first 160 participants of the ongoing ImmuneRACE study and from more than 1,000 subjects provided by 6 global collaborators. The prospective study material was composed of cDNA or gDNA derived from T cells, B-cell-depleted T cells, or PBMCs. Deeply sampled blood TCRbeta repertoires from subjects exposed to, actively infected with, or recovered from COVID-19 were included in the dataset. Here is what the overall study found, with its caveats: Clinical and demographic metadata were provided uncurated, with the amount varying by source and participant.

TCRbeta CDR3 regions were amplified from genomic DNA by means of the immunoSEQ Assay, a bias-controlled multiplex PCR. Regarding the original processing steps: Within the assay, amplification of reference gene primers was used to estimate how many nucleated cells each sample contained. To quantify the absolute abundance of each unique TCRbeta CDR3 rearrangement, sequence reads were collapsed and filtered. For each sample, productive Simpson clonality was calculated as the square root of Simpson's diversity index over productive rearrangements. TCRdb re-hosts the immuneACCESS table, in-frame sequences only. Its copies lack some clones; in the studies checked, an unresolved V gene accounts for under half of them, and the cause for the rest is not known. The D gene and trimming were derived from the DNA, and the V and J assignments and clone size from that table. The sample table holds 180,000 or so clones, of which more than 70% were seen once. Of the sample, approximately 8% falls within the top ten clones.

Concerning this clone: Its binding antigen is unknown. Base qualities are not recorded, but no much larger clone differs from it by a single base.

Collaborating institutions collected whole blood in K2EDTA tubes following their own protocols. Collaborator samples were shipped for TCRbeta analysis as frozen whole blood, isolated PBMCs, or DNA extracted from either sample type. Spanning cysteine to phenylalanine, the CDR3 consists of 16 amino acids. The read is trimmed to its CDR3 DNA, 48 bases read in frame from base 1. V and J are truncated by 0 bases and 5 bases respectively, leaving an intervening sequence of 16 bases. Sequences LGHDT (CDR1) and YNNKEL (CDR2) are obtained from the germline V gene (reference sequence). The chain is encoded by TRBV3-1 (or the pseudogene TRBV3-2) joined to TRBJ1-1; TRBD1 is perhaps the D gene, given 6 matching bases. The TCR sequence derives from a woman aged 55-69 years with acute or convalescent COVID-19. Sequenced input: peripheral blood. The sequenced DNA: TGTGCCAGCAGCCAAGAGGCAGGGGCAAAGGGAACTGAAGCTTTCTTT. Its protein product is CASSQEAGAKGTEAFF.